The 30 T cell receptor beta chains below all came from one sample that was sequenced in a study of shared clonotypes between healthy human individuals. Data came from immunoSEQ multiplex PCR; TCRdb stores just in-frame clones and leaves some out. This table holds some 1.5 million clones, around 95% found once. Sequencing input: naive CD4+ T cells sorted from blood. The subset was: CD45RA+ positively selected. The source is a man aged 25-45 years in good health.

This chain links TRBV11-2 with TRBJ2-1; a possible D gene is TRBD2 (6 bases). Trimming removed 3 bases from V and 4 bases from J, with 10 bases in between. Germline V gene data show CDR1 as SGHAT and CDR2 as FQNNGV. There are 14 residues in the CDR3. CDR3 residues: CASSFNGGYNEQFF. In nucleotides, the CDR3 is TGTGCCAGCAGCTTTAACGGGGGTTACAATGAGCAGTTCTTC.

For this clone: The same CDR3 also results from other DNA sequences found in this sample. V is TRBV5-1 and J is TRBJ2-5, with D possibly matching TRBD2 (7 bases). The CDR3 consists of 14 residues. V lost 2 bases and J lost 2, with 10 bases in between. Germline lookup yields CDR1 SGHRS and CDR2 YFSETQ. CDR3 loop: CASSLQGGQETQYF. DNA of the CDR3: TGCGCCAGCAGCTTACAGGGAGGGCAAGAGACCCAGTACTTC.

The chain recombines TRBV5-6 with TRBJ1-3; 9 bases match TRBD1. V gave up 5 bases and J gave up 4 bases; unmatched junction bases: 7. Germline CDR1 and CDR2: SGHDT and YYEEEE. CDR3 size: 15 residues. The chain's CDR3 is CASSLPGTGGNTIYF. For the CDR3, the DNA is TGTGCCAGCAGTTTACCCGGGACAGGGGGAAACACCATATATTTT.

In its sample, this clone was seen once. V gene TRBV10-3 combines with J gene TRBJ1-3; the D gene is possibly TRBD1 (5 bases). Germline CDR1 and CDR2: ENHRY and SYGVKD. The CDR3 runs to 13 residues. V lost 5 bases to trimming and J lost 5 bases, with 10 bases between them. CDR3 nucleotide sequence: TGTGCCATCAGTAGGGACGTAAGAAACACCATATATTTT. Protein: CAISRDVRNTIYF.

The CDR3 DNA reads TGTGCCAGCACCCCCCGGACAGTTGGGGAAAAACTGTTTTTT. Protein: CASTPRTVGEKLFF. The chain has TRBV7-9 and TRBJ1-4; tentatively, D is TRBD1 (6 bases). The CDR3 loop spans 14 amino acids. Trimming removed 7 bases at V and 8 bases at J, with 17 bases between. Germline CDR1 and CDR2: SEHNR and FQNEAQ (reference sequence).

CDR3 amino acids: CASSFTNYNEQFF. The DNA for the CDR3 is TGTGCCAGCAGCTTTACTAACTACAATGAGCAGTTCTTC. The gene calls are TRBV5-8 and TRBJ2-1; D is ambiguous. The CDR3 runs 13 residues. V lost 2 bases and J lost 3, with 6 bases in between. CDR1 and CDR2 from the germline V gene are SGHTS and YDEGEE.

This clone was found once. The chain recombines TRBV7-2 with TRBJ2-7; D might be TRBD2 (6 bases). The CDR3 extends over 16 amino acids. Deletions cut 6 bases from V and 0 bases from J, with 18 bases between. Looked up from germline, CDR1 is SGHTA and CDR2 is FQGNSA. This chain's CDR3 is CASSYRGGTYSYEQYF. The CDR3 DNA reads as TGTGCCAGCAGTTACCGGGGCGGGACCTACTCCTACGAGCAGTACTTC. Drawing the rest from reference TRBV7-2 and TRBJ2-7, the complete variable domain is GAGVSQSPSNKVTEKGKDVELRCDPISGHTALYWYRQSLGQGLEFLIYFQGNSAPDKSGLPSDRFSAERTGGSVSTLTIQRTQQEDSAVYLCASSYRGGTYSYEQYFGPGTRLTVT.

The genes are TRBV5-6 and TRBJ2-2; 8 bases align to TRBD2. This CDR3 is built from 15 residues. V lost 4 bases to trimming and J lost 3 bases; unmatched junction nucleotides: 5. Germline V gives CDR1 SGHDT, CDR2 YYEEEE. The CDR3 loop reads CASSPGLAYTGELFF. The CDR3 DNA is TGTGCCAGCAGCCCCGGACTAGCATACACCGGGGAGCTGTTTTTT.

The rearrangement links TRBV6-6 to TRBJ1-5; 8 bases agree with TRBD1. Losses at the gene ends were 3 bases for V and 7 bases for J; bases not matched to a gene: 5. Germline CDR1 reads MNHNY; CDR2 reads SVGAGI (reference sequence). CDR3 length: 14 residues. The CDR3 DNA sequence: TGTGCCAGCAGTTATTTGACAGGGGAGCAGCCCCAGCATTTT. This codes for CASSYLTGEQPQHF.

V usage is TRBV9 and J usage is TRBJ2-4; TRBD1 might be the D (6 bases). CDR3 length: 16 amino acids. Per germline, CDR1 SGDLS and CDR2 YYNGEE. The germline V and J ends were trimmed by 3 bases and 0 bases, with 13 bases remaining between them. The CDR3 coding sequence is TGTGCCAGCAGCGCATCAGGGGTCCTAGCCAAAAACATTCAGTACTTC. This gives the protein CASSASGVLAKNIQYF.

With regard to this clone: Other DNA sequences in this sample translate to the same CDR3. The chain joins TRBV9 to TRBJ2-2; D is uncertain. Germline lookup yields CDR1 SGDLS and CDR2 YYNGEE. V lost 6 bases and J lost 2, with 11 bases in between. The CDR3 sequence is 14 residues long. For the CDR3, the DNA is TGTGCCAGCACCTTTGATCCAAACACCGGGGAGCTGTTTTTT. It translates to CASTFDPNTGELFF.

Notes on this clone: This same CDR3 is encoded by further DNA sequences in the sample. The chain couples TRBV2 to TRBJ2-2, with D possibly matching TRBD2 (6 bases). The V gene lost 4 bases and the J gene lost 6 bases, with 6 bases spanning the gap. The germline V gene encodes CDR1 SNHLY and CDR2 FYNNEI. The CDR3 is 12 residues long. The DNA of the CDR3 is TGTGCCAGCAGTGGCGGGGCCGGGGAGCTGTTTTTT. Residues: CASSGGAGELFF.

The chain joins TRBV4-3 to TRBJ2-3; 12 bases are shared with TRBD2. Per the germline V gene, CDR1 is LGHNA and CDR2 is YSLEER. V shed 0 bases and J 4 bases; nucleotides not matched to a gene: 8. CDR3 length equals 18 residues. This CDR3 reads CASSQDPWTSGISDTQYF. The DNA of the CDR3 is TGCGCCAGCAGCCAAGACCCATGGACTAGCGGGATATCAGATACGCAGTATTTT.

The chain combines TRBV7-8 with TRBJ2-5; D tentatively fits TRBD1 or TRBD2 (5 bases each). CDR3 length: 15 amino acids. The germline V and J ends were trimmed by 7 bases and 3 bases, with 18 bases remaining between them. CDR1 SGHVS and CDR2 FQNEAQ come from the germline V gene. This chain's CDR3 is CASKGTGYSKETQYF. The CDR3 DNA sequence: TGTGCCAGCAAAGGGACGGGATACAGTAAAGAGACCCAGTACTTC.

The genes are TRBV7-8 and TRBJ2-7, with 8 bases aligning to TRBD1. V gave up 4 bases and J gave up 2 bases; unmatched junction bases: 4. This CDR3 spans 14 amino acids. CDR1 SGHVS and CDR2 FQNEAQ come from the germline V gene. The DNA of the CDR3 is TGTGCCAGCAGCTCGGACAGGGCAGCCTACGAGCAGTACTTC. Its translation: CASSSDRAAYEQYF.

The V gene is TRBV7-8, the J gene TRBJ2-1; D possibly corresponds to TRBD2 (6 bases). The V gene's germline CDR1 is SGHVS and CDR2 FQNEAQ. The V end was cut by 3 bases, the J end by 4 bases, with 13 bases between. This CDR3 is 15 amino acids long. The CDR3 loop reads CASSFIGGAYNEQFF. The CDR3 bases are TGTGCCAGCAGCTTCATAGGCGGGGCATACAATGAGCAGTTCTTC. The whole variable domain, remainder taken from reference TRBV7-8 and TRBJ2-1, is GAGVSQSPRYKVAKRGQDVALRCDPISGHVSLFWYQQALGQGPEFLTYFQNEAQLDKSGLPSDRFFAERPEGSVSTLKIQRTQQEDSAVYLCASSFIGGAYNEQFFGPGTRLTVL.

This sequence joins TRBV18 and TRBJ1-1; D may be TRBD1 (5 bases). The CDR3 spans 15 residues. Germline-derived CDR1 and CDR2 are KGHSH and LQKENI. The V and J ends lost 3 bases and 1 base respectively, with 12 bases between them. CDR3 amino acids: CASSPKNRTNTEAFF. For the CDR3, the DNA is TGTGCCAGCTCACCTAAAAACAGGACGAACACTGAAGCTTTCTTT.

This chain joins TRBV29-1 and TRBJ2-2; D not resolved. V lost 7 bases, J lost 1 base, and 10 bases lay in between. The CDR3 is made up of 13 amino acids. CDR1 and CDR2 (germline): SQVTM, ANQGSEA. The CDR3 spells CSGRQRNTGELFF. Written as DNA, the CDR3 is TGCAGCGGCCGGCAGCGGAACACCGGGGAGCTGTTTTTT.

This chain uses TRBV18 with TRBJ2-7; possible D gene TRBD2, 6 bases. The germline V and J ends were trimmed by 3 bases and 1 base, with 16 bases remaining between them. This CDR3 region has 16 residues. The germline CDR1 and CDR2 sequences are KGHSH and LQKENI. The CDR3 bases are TGTGCCAGCTCACCTGGAGGGACCGGTCATTCCTACGAGCAGTACTTC. It specifies CASSPGGTGHSYEQYF.

V is TRBV5-8 and J is TRBJ1-4, with D maybe TRBD1 (5 bases). The V end was cut by 2 bases, the J end by 5 bases, with 19 bases between. Germline loops: CDR1 SGHTS, CDR2 YDEGEE. The CDR3 loop spans 17 amino acids. The CDR3 loop is CASSFRGEGAGNEKLFF. The CDR3 nucleotides are TGTGCCAGCAGCTTTAGGGGAGAAGGGGCCGGCAATGAAAAACTGTTTTTT.

The V and J genes are TRBV10-1 and TRBJ2-2, with D possibly TRBD2 on 5 matching bases. Trimming removed 1 base from V and 6 bases from J, with 6 bases in between. Germline V gives CDR1 WNHNN, CDR2 SYGVQD (reference sequence). The CDR3 is 13 residues long. CDR3: CASSELRAGELFF. DNA for the CDR3: TGCGCCAGCAGTGAGTTGAGGGCCGGGGAGCTGTTTTTT.

This chain connects TRBV5-1 to TRBJ2-5; maybe TRBD1 (6 bases). V dropped 4 bases and J dropped 5 bases, with 15 bases sitting between them. Germline lookup yields CDR1 SGHRS and CDR2 YFSETQ. This CDR3 comprises 14 residues. CDR3: CASSPGQHGETQYF. CDR3 bases: TGCGCCAGCAGCCCCGGACAGCACGGGGAGACCCAGTACTTC. Full variable domain (missing parts from reference TRBV5-1 and TRBJ2-5): KAGVTQTPRYLIKTRGQQVTLSCSPISGHRSVSWYQQTPGQGLQFLFEYFSETQRNKGNFPGRFSGRQFSNSRSEMNVSTLELGDSALYLCASSPGQHGETQYFGPGTRLLVL.

The chain employs TRBV10-3 and TRBJ2-5; no clear D gene. Germline V gene sequence: CDR1 ENHRY, CDR2 SYGVKD. CDR3 length equals 13 residues. V lost 2 bases, J lost 4 bases, and 8 bases lay in between. The CDR3 protein is CAISEARIETQYF. The CDR3 bases are TGTGCCATCAGTGAGGCAAGGATAGAGACCCAGTACTTC.

In this sample, this clone turned up once. The chain joins TRBV7-9 to TRBJ2-2, with a tentative D call TRBD1 (6 bases). Between the trimmed V and J ends, which lost 1 base and 5 bases, there was a span of 8 bases. Germline V CDR1 and CDR2: SEHNR, FQNEAQ (reference sequence). The CDR3 totals 14 residues. In DNA, the CDR3 is TGTGCCAGCAGCTTAGGAAGGGGGACCGGGGAGCTGTTTTTT. The encoded protein is CASSLGRGTGELFF. Combining the CDR3 with reference TRBV7-9 and TRBJ2-2 gives the whole variable domain DTGVSQNPRHKITKRGQNVTFRCDPISEHNRLYWYRQTLGQGPEFLTYFQNEAQLEKSRLLSDRFSAERPKGSFSTLEIQRTEQGDSAMYLCASSLGRGTGELFFGEGSRLTVL.

The chain links TRBV28 to TRBJ1-5; TRBD1 is a possible D gene (5 bases). The germline V gene encodes CDR1 MDHEN and CDR2 SYDVKM. The V end was cut by 6 bases, the J end by 2 bases, with 8 bases between. CDR3 length equals 13 residues. The CDR3 loop is CASRGTRNQPQHF. CDR3 bases: TGTGCCAGCAGGGGGACCCGCAATCAGCCCCAGCATTTT.

The rearrangement joins TRBV5-1 to TRBJ1-2; D may be TRBD1 (6 bases). The CDR3 sequence is 16 residues long. Trimming took 2 bases from V and 8 from J, leaving 22 bases between them. Germline assignment: CDR1 SGHRS and CDR2 YFSETQ. CDR3: CASSFRFRGIYDGYTF. CDR3 in DNA: TGCGCCAGCAGCTTTAGGTTCAGGGGTATATACGACGGCTACACCTTC. Drawing the rest from reference TRBV5-1 and TRBJ1-2, the complete variable domain is KAGVTQTPRYLIKTRGQQVTLSCSPISGHRSVSWYQQTPGQGLQFLFEYFSETQRNKGNFPGRFSGRQFSNSRSEMNVSTLELGDSALYLCASSFRFRGIYDGYTFGSGTRLTVV.

This clone occurred a few times. The sample contains more than one DNA sequence encoding this CDR3. The chain has TRBV18 and TRBJ2-5; D ambiguous. The germline V gene encodes CDR1 KGHSH and CDR2 LQKENI. V lost 3 bases and J 0 bases, leaving 2 bases between the germline ends. The CDR3 is made up of 12 amino acids. This CDR3 is CASSPNQETQYF. The CDR3 nucleotides are TGTGCCAGCTCACCGAACCAAGAGACCCAGTACTTC.

V usage is TRBV2 and J usage is TRBJ2-3; 10 nucleotides align to TRBD2. The CDR3 spans 15 residues. The V gene end was trimmed by 5 bases and the J gene end by 2 bases; junction bases not matched to a gene: 4. The germline V gene encodes CDR1 SNHLY and CDR2 FYNNEI. The chain's CDR3 is CASSKGLAATDTQYF. The CDR3 DNA reads TGTGCCAGCAGTAAAGGACTAGCGGCCACAGATACGCAGTATTTT.

Concerning this clone itself: In the same sample, other DNA sequences code for this CDR3. The rearrangement uses TRBV5-6 and TRBJ2-7; D gene unclear. Trimming pared 1 base from V and 3 bases from J, leaving 5 bases between. From germline, CDR1 is SGHDT and CDR2 YYEEEE. The CDR3 has 12 amino acids. Here the CDR3 DNA reads TGTGCCAGCAGCTTGTATAGCTACGAGCAGTACTTC. This codes for CASSLYSYEQYF.

V is TRBV18 and J is TRBJ1-3; weak D call: TRBD1 (6 bases). The V end was cut by 3 bases, the J end by 3 bases, with 12 bases between. The CDR3 spans 15 residues. Looked up from germline, CDR1 is KGHSH and CDR2 is LQKENI. CDR3: CASSPLAGVGNTIYF. DNA for the CDR3: TGTGCCAGCTCACCTCTGGCAGGGGTTGGAAACACCATATATTTT.